Listed below are T cell receptor beta chains from one sample, sequenced in a study of OX40 agonist ivuxolimab in advanced cancers. Clones were sequenced by immunoSEQ multiplex PCR, and TCRdb holds only the in-frame ones, with some missing. Among approximately 16,000 clones listed, approximately 85% were seen once. The source material was CD4+ or CD8+ T cells sorted from blood, sampled in a trial of the OX40 agonist ivuxolimab. These receptors originate from an adult with an advanced solid tumor such as melanoma, head and neck, liver or kidney cancer. Each CDR3 is given with its conserved first and last residue. A D gene is named only where the DNA matches it firmly. Size is stated for part of the rows, as once, few or many counts, or as a class when the clone is expanded.

clone size,V gene,J gene,D gene,CDR3 DNA,CDR3 protein
few,TRBV27,TRBJ1-2,NA,TGTGCCAGCAGCCACCACCCCAGAGGGGAGAGGCATGGCTACACCTTC,CASSHHPRGERHGYTF
NA,TRBV9,TRBJ2-3,TRBD1,TGTGCCAGCAGCGTAGCTACTGTGGGACAGGGAACAGATACGCAGTATTTT,CASSVATVGQGTDTQYF
NA,TRBV29-1,TRBJ1-1,NA,TGCAGCGTTGGTGGACAGAACACTGAAGCTTTCTTT,CSVGGQNTEAFF
NA,TRBV28,TRBJ1-2,NA,TGTGCCAGCAGTTTCGGGACATCGGTAAGCTACACCTTC,CASSFGTSVSYTF
NA,TRBV6-6,TRBJ1-5,NA,TGTGCCAGCAGTTACCATATAGGGCCCGGAGGGCAGCCCCAGCATTTT,CASSYHIGPGGQPQHF
NA,TRBV2,TRBJ2-1,TRBD2,TGTGCCAGCATGACTAGCGGGAGGTACAATGAGCAGTTCTTC,CASMTSGRYNEQFF
NA,TRBV9,TRBJ1-3,NA,TGTGCCAGCAGCGTGGCGGGGGGAAACACCATATATTTT,CASSVAGGNTIYF
NA,TRBV10-2,TRBJ1-3,NA,TGCGCCAGCACTGGACAGACCTCTGGAAACACCATATATTTT,CASTGQTSGNTIYF
NA,TRBV9,TRBJ1-5,NA,TGTGCCAGCAGCGTAGCAGGGAATAGCAATCAGCCCCAGCATTTT,CASSVAGNSNQPQHF
NA,TRBV29-1,TRBJ2-1,TRBD2,TGCAGCGTAAAGGGGACTAGCGGGAGAGATGAGCAGTTCTTC,CSVKGTSGRDEQFF
NA,TRBV28,TRBJ2-5,NA,TGTGCCAGCAGTCCTACTATGGGACGGCCAGGGAAGGAGACCCAGTACTTC,CASSPTMGRPGKETQYF
NA,TRBV5-1,TRBJ2-7,TRBD2,TGCGCCAGCAGCTGGACTAGCGGGTACGAGCAGTACTTC,CASSWTSGYEQYF
NA,TRBV27,TRBJ2-4,TRBD2,TGTGCCAGCAGTTTATTAGCGGGAGACAAAAACATTCAGTACTTC,CASSLLAGDKNIQYF
NA,TRBV4-3,TRBJ2-1,NA,TGCGCCAGCAGCCAAGAAGTTGTCTCCTACAATGAGCAGTTCTTC,CASSQEVVSYNEQFF
NA,TRBV13,TRBJ1-1,NA,TGTGCCAGCACCCAAGGACCGGGGACGAACACTGAAGCTTTCTTT,CASTQGPGTNTEAFF
NA,TRBV18,TRBJ2-7,NA,TGTGCCAGCTCACCACGTAAAGAGTCCTCCTACGAGCAGTACTTC,CASSPRKESSYEQYF
NA,TRBV27,TRBJ2-7,TRBD2,TGTGCCAGCAGTTTGGGAGGGGCCCCCTACGAGCAGTACTTC,CASSLGGAPYEQYF
once,TRBV28,TRBJ2-7,TRBD2,TGTGCCAGCAGTTCGACCGGGACTAGCGGGTACGAGCAGTACTTC,CASSSTGTSGYEQYF
few,TRBV7-9,TRBJ1-4,NA,TGTGCCAGCAGCTTAGAAGGCGGCGGATCAACTAATGAAAAACTGTTTTTT,CASSLEGGGSTNEKLFF
NA,TRBV7-9,TRBJ2-7,TRBD1,TGTGCCAGCAGCTCTGACCGGGACAGGGTATACGAGCAGTACTTC,CASSSDRDRVYEQYF
NA,TRBV28,TRBJ1-1,NA,TGTGCCAGCAGACTCGGGGCGCACACTGAAGCTTTCTTT,CASRLGAHTEAFF
NA,TRBV6-7,TRBJ2-7,NA,TGTGCCAGCAGTTACGCGACAGCCTACGAGCAGTACTTC,CASSYATAYEQYF